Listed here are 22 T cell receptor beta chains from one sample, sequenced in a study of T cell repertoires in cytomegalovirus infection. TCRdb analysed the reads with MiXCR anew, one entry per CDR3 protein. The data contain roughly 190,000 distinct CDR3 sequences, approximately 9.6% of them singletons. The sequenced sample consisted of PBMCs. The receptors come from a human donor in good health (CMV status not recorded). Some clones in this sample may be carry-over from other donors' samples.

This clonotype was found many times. CDR3 in amino acids: CASSQVGAGGLYEQYF. The CDR3 DNA sequence: TGTGCCAGCAGCCAAGTAGGGGCGGGAGGTCTCTACGAGCAGTACTTC. The V and J genes are TRBV4-2 and TRBJ2-7, with 8 bases identical to TRBD2. Trimming at V came to 1 base and at J to 3 bases, leaving 8 bases not matched to a gene. This CDR3 is built from 16 residues. CDR1 is LGHNA, CDR2 YNFKEQ, per germline.

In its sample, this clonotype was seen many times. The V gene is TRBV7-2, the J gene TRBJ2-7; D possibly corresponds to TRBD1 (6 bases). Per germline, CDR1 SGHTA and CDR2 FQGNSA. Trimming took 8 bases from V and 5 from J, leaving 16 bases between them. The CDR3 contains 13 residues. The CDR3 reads CASLQQGSNEQYF. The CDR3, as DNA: TGTGCCAGCCTACAGCAGGGGTCTAACGAGCAGTACTTC.

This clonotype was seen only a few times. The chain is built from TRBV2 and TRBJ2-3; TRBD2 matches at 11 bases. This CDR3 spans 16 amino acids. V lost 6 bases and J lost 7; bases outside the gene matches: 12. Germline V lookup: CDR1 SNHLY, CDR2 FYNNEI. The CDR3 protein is CASSGLAGGKKNTQYF. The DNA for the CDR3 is TGTGCCAGCAGCGGGCTAGCGGGAGGCAAGAAGAATACGCAGTATTTT.

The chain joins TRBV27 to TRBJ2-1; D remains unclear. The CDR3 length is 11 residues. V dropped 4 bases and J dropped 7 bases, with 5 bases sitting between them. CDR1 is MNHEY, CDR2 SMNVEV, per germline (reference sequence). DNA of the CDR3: TGTGCCAGCAGTTCTAAAAATGAGCAGTTCTTC. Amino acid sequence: CASSSKNEQFF.

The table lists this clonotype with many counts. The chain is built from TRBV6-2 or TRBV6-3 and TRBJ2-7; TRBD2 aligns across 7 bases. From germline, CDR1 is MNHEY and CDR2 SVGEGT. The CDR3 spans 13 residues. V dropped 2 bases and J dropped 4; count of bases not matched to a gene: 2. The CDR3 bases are TGTGCCAGCAGTTACGACGGGAGGTACGAGCAGTACGTC. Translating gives CASSYDGRYEQYV.

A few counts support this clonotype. CDR3 residues: CAIGDSSYEQYF. The DNA for the CDR3 is TGTGCCATCGGGGACAGCTCCTACGAGCAGTACTTC. This chain links TRBV10-3 with TRBJ2-7; 7 nucleotides align to TRBD1. Germline assignment: CDR1 ENHRY and CDR2 SYGVKD. Trimming cost V 8 bases and J 0 bases; bases outside gene matches: 1. CDR3 size: 12 residues.

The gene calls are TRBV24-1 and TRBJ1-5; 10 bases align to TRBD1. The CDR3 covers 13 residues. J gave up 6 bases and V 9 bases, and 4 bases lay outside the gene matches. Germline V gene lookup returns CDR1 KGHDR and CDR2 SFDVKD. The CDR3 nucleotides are TGTGCCACCGGAGACAGGGGGCCTCAGCCCCAGCATTTT. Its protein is CATGDRGPQPQHF.

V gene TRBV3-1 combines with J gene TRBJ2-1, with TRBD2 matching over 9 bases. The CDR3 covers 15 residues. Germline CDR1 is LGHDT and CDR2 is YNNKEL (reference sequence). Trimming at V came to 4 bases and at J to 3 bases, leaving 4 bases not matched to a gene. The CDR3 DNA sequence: TGTGCCAGCAGCCGCCTAGCGGGGAGCTACAATGAGCAGTTCTTC. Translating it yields CASSRLAGSYNEQFF.

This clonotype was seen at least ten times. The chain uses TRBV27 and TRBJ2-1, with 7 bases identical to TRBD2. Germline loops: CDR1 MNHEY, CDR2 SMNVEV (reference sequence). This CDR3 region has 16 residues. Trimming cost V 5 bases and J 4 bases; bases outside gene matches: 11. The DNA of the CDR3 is TGTGCCAGCAGTCCGCCTAGGGGCGGGGGATACAATGAGCAGTTCTTC. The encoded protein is CASSPPRGGGYNEQFF.

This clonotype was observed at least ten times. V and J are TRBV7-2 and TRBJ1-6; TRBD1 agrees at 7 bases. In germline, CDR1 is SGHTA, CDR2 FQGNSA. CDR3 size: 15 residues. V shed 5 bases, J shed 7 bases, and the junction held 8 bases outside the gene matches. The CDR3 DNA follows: TGTGCCAGCAGCCAACAGGGGAGGGCAAATTCACCCCTCCACTTT. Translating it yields CASSQQGRANSPLHF.

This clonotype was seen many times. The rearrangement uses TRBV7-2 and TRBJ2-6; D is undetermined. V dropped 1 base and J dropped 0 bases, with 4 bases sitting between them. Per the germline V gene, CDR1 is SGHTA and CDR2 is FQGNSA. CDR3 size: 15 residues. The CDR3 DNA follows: TGTGCCAGCAGCTTAGGACACTCTGGGGCCAACGTCCTGACTTTC. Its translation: CASSLGHSGANVLTF.

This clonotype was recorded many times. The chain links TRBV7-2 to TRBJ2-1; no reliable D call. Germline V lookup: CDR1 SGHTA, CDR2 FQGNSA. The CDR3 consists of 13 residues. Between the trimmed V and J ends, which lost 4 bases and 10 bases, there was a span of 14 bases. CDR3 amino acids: CASSYTVGREQFF. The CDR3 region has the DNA TGTGCCAGCAGCTACACAGTCGGCCGAGAGCAGTTCTTC. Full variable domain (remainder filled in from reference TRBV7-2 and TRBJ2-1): GAGVSQSPSNKVTEKGKDVELRCDPISGHTALYWYRQSLGQGLEFLIYFQGNSAPDKSGLPSDRFSAERTGGSVSTLTIQRTQQEDSAVYLCASSYTVGREQFFGPGTRLTVL.

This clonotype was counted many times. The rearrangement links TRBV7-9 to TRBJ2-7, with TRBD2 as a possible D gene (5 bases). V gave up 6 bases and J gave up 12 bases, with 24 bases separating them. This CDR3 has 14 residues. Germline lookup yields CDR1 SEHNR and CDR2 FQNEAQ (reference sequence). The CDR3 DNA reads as TGTGCCAGCAGTCTAAGTACTAGTTTCACAAACAGGTACTTC. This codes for CASSLSTSFTNRYF.

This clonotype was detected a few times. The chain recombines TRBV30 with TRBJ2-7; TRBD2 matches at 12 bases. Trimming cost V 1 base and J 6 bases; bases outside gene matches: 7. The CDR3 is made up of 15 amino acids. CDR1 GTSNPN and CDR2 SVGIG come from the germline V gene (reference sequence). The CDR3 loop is CAWSELAGGIGEQYF. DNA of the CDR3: TGTGCCTGGAGTGAACTAGCGGGAGGAATCGGCGAGCAGTACTTC.

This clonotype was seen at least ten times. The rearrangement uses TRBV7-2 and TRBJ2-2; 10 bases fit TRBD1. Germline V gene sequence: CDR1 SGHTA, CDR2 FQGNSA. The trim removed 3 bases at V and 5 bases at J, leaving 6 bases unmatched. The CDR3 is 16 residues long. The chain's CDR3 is CASSFQRTGGTGELFF. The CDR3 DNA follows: TGTGCCAGCAGCTTTCAACGGACAGGGGGGACCGGGGAGCTGTTTTTT.

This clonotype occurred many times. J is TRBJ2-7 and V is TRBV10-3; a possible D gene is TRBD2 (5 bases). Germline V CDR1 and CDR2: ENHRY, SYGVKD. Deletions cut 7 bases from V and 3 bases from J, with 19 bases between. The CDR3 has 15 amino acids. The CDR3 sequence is CAITMTAEGLYEQYF. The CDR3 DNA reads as TGTGCCATCACCATGACGGCAGAGGGTCTCTACGAGCAGTACTTC.

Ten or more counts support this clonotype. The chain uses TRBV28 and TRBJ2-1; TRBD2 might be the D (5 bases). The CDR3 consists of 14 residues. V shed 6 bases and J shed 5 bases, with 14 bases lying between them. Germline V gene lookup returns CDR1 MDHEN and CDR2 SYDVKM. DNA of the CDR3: TGTGCCAGCAGGGCGGGCGGCGGACACAATGAGCAGTTCTTC. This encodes CASRAGGGHNEQFF.

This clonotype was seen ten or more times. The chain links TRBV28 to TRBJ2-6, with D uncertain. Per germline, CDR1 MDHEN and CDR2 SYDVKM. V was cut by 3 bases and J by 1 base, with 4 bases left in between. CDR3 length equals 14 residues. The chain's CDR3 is CASSFISGANVLTF. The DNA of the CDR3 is TGTGCCAGCAGTTTTATATCTGGGGCCAACGTCCTGACTTTC.

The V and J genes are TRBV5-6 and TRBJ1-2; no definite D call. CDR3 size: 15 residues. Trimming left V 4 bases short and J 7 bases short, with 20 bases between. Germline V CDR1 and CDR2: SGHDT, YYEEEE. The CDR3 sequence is CASSLGMARSGGYTF. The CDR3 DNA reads TGTGCCAGCAGCCTGGGTATGGCCCGGTCGGGTGGCTACACCTTC.

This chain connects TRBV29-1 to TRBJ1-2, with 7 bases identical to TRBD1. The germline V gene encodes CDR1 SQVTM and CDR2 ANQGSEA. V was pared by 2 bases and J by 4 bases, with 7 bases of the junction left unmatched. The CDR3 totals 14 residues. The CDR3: CSVESLDRSYGYTF. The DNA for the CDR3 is TGCAGCGTTGAAAGTCTGGACAGGAGCTATGGCTACACCTTC.

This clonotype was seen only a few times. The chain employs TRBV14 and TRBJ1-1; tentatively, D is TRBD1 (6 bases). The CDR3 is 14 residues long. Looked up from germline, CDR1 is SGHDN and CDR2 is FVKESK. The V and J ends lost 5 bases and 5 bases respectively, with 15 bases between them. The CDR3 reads CASSSRGRGTEAFF. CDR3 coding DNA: TGTGCCAGCAGCTCACGAGGTAGGGGGACTGAAGCTTTCTTT.

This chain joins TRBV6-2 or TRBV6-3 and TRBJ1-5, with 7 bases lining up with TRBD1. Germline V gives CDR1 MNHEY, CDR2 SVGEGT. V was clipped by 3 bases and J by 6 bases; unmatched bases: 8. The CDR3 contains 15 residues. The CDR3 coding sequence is TGTGCCAGCAGTTATCCCACAGGGGAGGTTCAGCCCCAGCATTTT. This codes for CASSYPTGEVQPQHF.